This T cell receptor beta chain originates from a study of vaccination and CD4 T cells after COVID-19. Study-wide background: Each person enrolled got two BNT162b2 or mRNA-1273 vaccine doses.

Treatment reported: roughly 11-day PBMC culture with coronavirus spike peptide pools or control peptides (ViraFEST assay). PBMCs were cultured at two million per well with approximately 9.3 IU/ml IL-2 and 10 ug/ml peptide pools. Worth noting for this clonotype: Its antigen is unidentified.

Sequenced with the Oncomine TCR Beta short-read assay was DNA taken from cultured CD4+ T cells. TCRdb re-derived calls from the PCR reads in MiXCR, one entry per CDR3 protein. Of 15,000 to 20,000 distinct CDR3 sequences detected, around three fifths appear once; the ten largest clones hold roughly 7.7%. Study-level findings and limits: Spike mono-reactivity was evident in 304 of the 307 vaccine-specific clones derived from convalescent patients. Post-infection sampling omitted early timepoints and covered relatively few convalescent patients.

The sequence derives from a human donor who had recovered from COVID-19. The sequenced sample was CD4+ T cells from blood, cultured in vitro.

The CDR3 region is CAWSTEGNQPQHF. In DNA, the CDR3 is TGTGCCTGGAGTACGGAGGGAAATCAGCCCCAGCATTTT. The chain combines TRBV30 with TRBJ1-5; the D is unclear. Germline V gene sequence: CDR1 GTSNPN, CDR2 SVGIG (reference sequence). The CDR3 extends over 13 amino acids. V was clipped by 2 bases and J by 4 bases, with 9 bases between them.